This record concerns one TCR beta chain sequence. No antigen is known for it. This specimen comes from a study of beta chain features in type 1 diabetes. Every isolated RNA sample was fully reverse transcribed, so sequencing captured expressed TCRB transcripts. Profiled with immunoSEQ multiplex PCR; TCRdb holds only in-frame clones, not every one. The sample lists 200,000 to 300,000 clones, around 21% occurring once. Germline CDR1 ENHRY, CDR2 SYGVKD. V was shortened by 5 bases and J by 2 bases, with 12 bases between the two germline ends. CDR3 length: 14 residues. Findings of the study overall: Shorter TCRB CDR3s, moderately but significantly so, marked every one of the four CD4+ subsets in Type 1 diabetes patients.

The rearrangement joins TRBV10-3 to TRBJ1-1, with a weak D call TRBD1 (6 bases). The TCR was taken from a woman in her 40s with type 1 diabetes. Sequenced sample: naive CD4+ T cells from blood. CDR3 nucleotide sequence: TGTGCCATCAGTTTACAGGGAGCTAACACTGAAGCTTTCTTT. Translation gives CAISLQGANTEAFF.